This T cell receptor beta chain was sequenced for a study of T cell responses to AZD1222 COVID-19 vaccine. Study outcomes and limitations: White British donors predominated, females outnumbered males, and clonal diversity was possibly underestimated. There were repertoire samples only from the period after the peak T cell response.

The method was immunoSEQ multiplex PCR; TCRdb's version includes in-frame clones alone and lacks a portion of them. Altogether about 200,000 clones are present, 90% to 95% being singletons, with the ten largest covering around 3%. Looked up from germline, CDR1 is LNHDA and CDR2 is SQIVND (reference sequence). The CDR3 runs to 15 residues. V lost 0 bases to trimming and J lost 14 bases, with 17 bases between them. Of note for this clone: The target antigen is unknown.

The sample was peripheral blood, taken 28 days after the second AZD1222 dose. The TCR originated in an adult who received the AZD1222 COVID-19 vaccine. This rearrangement joins TRBV19 to TRBJ1-6; D not resolved. The CDR3 spells CASSIETGGLQTLHF. In DNA form, the CDR3 reads TGTGCCAGTAGTATAGAGACCGGCGGCCTACAGACCCTCCACTTT.